The 6 T cell receptor beta chains below were found in one sample sequenced in a study of T cell repertoires in ileal Crohn's disease (dated by TCRdb to the late 2010s). Libraries were made using the immunoSEQ multiplex PCR assay. In TCRdb, the immuneACCESS table is reduced to in-frame sequences with V and J assigned. These tables do not hold every clone; where another copy was compared, an unresolved V gene accounts for under half, and the others remain unexplained. This sample comprises some 4,000 clones, 69% of them detected only once. The biggest ten clones account for less than 20% of the sample. The sample was ileal tissue. These receptors all come from an adult with Crohn's disease.

The chain joins TRBV14 to TRBJ2-1; D is uncertain. V was clipped by 1 base and J by 9 bases, with 4 bases between them. There are 11 residues in the CDR3. Germline V gene data show CDR1 as SGHDN and CDR2 as FVKESK. CDR3 protein: CASSQGLEQFF. CDR3 sequence (DNA): TGTGCCAGCAGCCAAGGGCTTGAGCAGTTCTTC. Filled out from reference TRBV14 and TRBJ2-1, the complete variable domain reads EAGVTQFPSHSVIEKGQTVTLRCDPISGHDNLYWYRRVMGKEIKFLLHFVKESKQDESGMPNNRFLAERTGGTYSTLKVQPAELEDSGVYFCASSQGLEQFFGPGTRLTVL.

The rearrangement links TRBV19 to TRBJ1-5, with D tentatively TRBD1 (5 bases). Between the trimmed V and J ends, which lost 6 bases and 2 bases, there was a span of 11 bases. This CDR3 is built from 14 residues. The germline gives CDR1 LNHDA, CDR2 SQIVND (reference sequence). The CDR3 nucleotides read TGTGCCAGTAGGCTTGGGGCAGGCAATCAGCCCCAGCATTTT. Translation gives CASRLGAGNQPQHF.

This clone was counted between two and nine times. V is TRBV5-6 and J is TRBJ1-1; 8 bases agree with TRBD1. Germline assignment: CDR1 SGHDT and CDR2 YYEEEE. This CDR3 has 15 residues. The V and J ends lost 0 bases and 1 base, in that order; junction bases with no gene match: 2. The CDR3 DNA follows: TGTGCCAGCAGCTTGGGGGGGACAGGGAACACTGAAGCTTTCTTT. It codes for CASSLGGTGNTEAFF.

The rearrangement joins TRBV6-5 to TRBJ2-7, with TRBD2 as a possible D gene (6 bases). Trimming left V 6 bases short and J 3 bases short, with 15 bases between. This CDR3 has 14 residues. CDR1 is MNHEY and CDR2 is SVGAGI in the germline V gene. CDR3 nucleotides: TGTGCCAGCAGCCGGACGGACGGGGGCTACGAGCAGTACTTC. As protein: CASSRTDGGYEQYF.

V is TRBV11-1 and J is TRBJ2-3; 7 nucleotides line up with TRBD1. Losses at the gene ends were 1 base for V and 1 base for J; bases not matched to a gene: 5. CDR1 and CDR2 (germline): SGHAT, FQDESV (reference sequence). The CDR3 is made up of 16 amino acids. The CDR3 loop reads CASSLGPTGGTDTQYF. CDR3 sequence (DNA): TGTGCCAGCAGCTTAGGTCCAACAGGGGGCACAGATACGCAGTATTTT.

The chain couples TRBV19 to TRBJ2-7, with 8 bases aligning to TRBD1. V gave up 5 bases and J gave up 6 bases; unmatched junction bases: 6. The germline CDR1 and CDR2 sequences are LNHDA and SQIVND (reference sequence). The CDR3 runs 13 residues. For the CDR3, the DNA is TGTGCCAGTAGTCCAAGGACAGGGTTCGAGCAGTACTTC. Amino acid sequence: CASSPRTGFEQYF.